This T cell receptor beta chain was identified in a study of early T cells in non-severe SARS-CoV-2 infection. V lost 2 bases, J lost 8 bases, and 8 bases stayed unmatched. CDR3 length: 15 residues. Unique molecular identifier tags were affixed to discrete cDNA molecules. TCRdb reprocessed the 5' RACE reads via MiXCR and lists one record per CDR3 protein. The table has about 55,000 distinct CDR3 sequences, around 14% seen once. Source: whole blood, taken at baseline. The rearrangement links TRBV12-3 or TRBV12-4 to TRBJ2-1; 8 nucleotides agree with TRBD2. This clonotype was sampled from an adult who was a healthcare worker with PCR-confirmed SARS-CoV-2 infection or an uninfected control (not recorded which). CDR3 in amino acids: CASSLYSGSGYEQFF. The DNA for the CDR3 is TGTGCCAGCAGTTTATACAGCGGGAGTGGGTATGAGCAGTTCTTC.